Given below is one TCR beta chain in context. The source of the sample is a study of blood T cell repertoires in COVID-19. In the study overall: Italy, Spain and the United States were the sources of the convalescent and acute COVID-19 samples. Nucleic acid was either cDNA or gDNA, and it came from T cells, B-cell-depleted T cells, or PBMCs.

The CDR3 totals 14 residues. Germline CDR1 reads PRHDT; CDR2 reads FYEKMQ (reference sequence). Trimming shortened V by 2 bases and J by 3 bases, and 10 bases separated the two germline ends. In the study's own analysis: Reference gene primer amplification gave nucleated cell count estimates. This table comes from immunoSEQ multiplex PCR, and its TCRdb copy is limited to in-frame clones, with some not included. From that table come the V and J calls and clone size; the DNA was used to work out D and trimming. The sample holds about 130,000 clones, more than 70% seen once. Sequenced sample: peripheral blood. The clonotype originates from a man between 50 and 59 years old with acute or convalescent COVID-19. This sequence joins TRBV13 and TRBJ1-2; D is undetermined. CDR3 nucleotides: TGTGCCAGCAGCTTATTGAGGAGTGACTATGGCTACACCTTC. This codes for CASSLLRSDYGYTF. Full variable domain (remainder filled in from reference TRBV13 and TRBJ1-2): AAGVIQSPRHLIKEKRETATLKCYPIPRHDTVYWYQQGPGQDPQFLISFYEKMQSDKGSIPDRFSAQQFSDYHSELNMSSLELGDSALYFCASSLLRSDYGYTFGSGTRLTVV.